The present entry profiles one TCR beta chain with its context. This specimen comes from a study of Graves' ophthalmopathy and Graves' hyperthyroidism. Germline V lookup: CDR1 ENHRY, CDR2 SYGVKD. This CDR3 has 15 amino acids. V trimming: 7 bases; J trimming: 6 bases; junction bases outside the gene matches: 10. Disease in donors with ophthalmopathy had moderate-to-severe activity, CAS ≥3, NOSPECS ≥4 and under 3 months' duration. As the template, RNA transcripts were used to amplify TCR beta CDR3 regions. Following a first-round RT-PCR that used HTBI primers, a second-round multiplex PCR was carried out. In TCRdb, the multiplex PCR reads were re-called with MiXCR into one record per CDR3 protein. Found here are approximately 700,000 distinct CDR3 sequences, about 41% of them singletons; the top ten hold more than 2.5%.

The sequencing sample was made of peripheral blood. The TCR was taken from an adult man with Graves' ophthalmopathy. The rearrangement uses TRBV10-3 and TRBJ1-4, with 8 nucleotides matching TRBD1. The CDR3 reads CAITRTGQGDEKLFF. Written as DNA, the CDR3 is TGTGCCATCACCCGGACAGGACAGGGAGATGAAAAACTGTTTTTT.